This TCR beta chain appears in the sequencing data of a study of blood T cell repertoires in COVID-19. Whole-study context: Specimens from acute and convalescent COVID-19 originated in the United States, Italy and Spain. In each case, the material was cDNA or gDNA derived from T cells, B-cell-depleted T cells, or PBMCs.

There are 16 residues in the CDR3. The germline V gene encodes CDR1 SGHDT and CDR2 YYEEEE. Trimming took off 0 bases at V and 0 bases at J, with 7 bases between the two ends. In the study's own analysis: How many nucleated cells were present was estimated from reference gene primer amplification. The assay was immunoSEQ multiplex PCR, and TCRdb's table has in-frame clones only and misses some. V and J calls and clone size are given by that table; D and trimming were obtained from the DNA. Among fewer than 350,000 clones listed, 85% to 90% were seen once. The chain has TRBV5-6 and TRBJ1-6; D unclear. This clonotype originated in a middle-aged man with acute or convalescent COVID-19. Sequenced input: peripheral blood. The CDR3 reads CASSLAISSYNSPLHF. Written as DNA, the CDR3 is TGTGCCAGCAGCTTGGCCATTAGCTCCTATAATTCACCCCTCCACTTT.